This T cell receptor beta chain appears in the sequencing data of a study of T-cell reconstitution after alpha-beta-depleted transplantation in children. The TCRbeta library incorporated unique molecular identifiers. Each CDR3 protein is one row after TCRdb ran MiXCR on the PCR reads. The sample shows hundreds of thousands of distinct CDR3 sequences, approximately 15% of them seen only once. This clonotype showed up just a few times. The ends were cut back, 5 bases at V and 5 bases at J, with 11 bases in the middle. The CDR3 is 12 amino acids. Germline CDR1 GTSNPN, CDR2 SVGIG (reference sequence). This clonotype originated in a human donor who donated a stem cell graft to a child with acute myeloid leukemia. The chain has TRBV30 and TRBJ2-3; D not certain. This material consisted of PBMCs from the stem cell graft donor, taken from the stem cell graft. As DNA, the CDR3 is TGTGCCTGGCTTGGTTCGTTAGATACGCAGTATTTT. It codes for CAWLGSLDTQYF.